The entry below gives a single TCR beta chain sequence along with its context. Participants were aged about 18 to 89 years from approximately 24 US areas. The sample is drawn from a study of blood T cell repertoires in COVID-19. Across the whole study: The United States, Italy and Spain provided the acute and convalescent COVID-19 samples. Sample material is recorded as cDNA or gDNA derived from T cells, B-cell-depleted T cells, or PBMCs.

Germline assignment: CDR1 PRHDT and CDR2 FYEKMQ (reference sequence). Trimming cost V 5 bases and J 6 bases; bases outside gene matches: 12. This CDR3 contains 16 residues. As originally analysed: The assay estimated nucleated cells by amplifying reference gene primers. The method was immunoSEQ multiplex PCR; TCRdb's version includes in-frame clones alone and lacks a portion of them. V and J calls and clone size are given by that table; D and trimming were obtained from the DNA. This sample has about 200,000 clones, with 65% to 90% found just once. Specimen: PBMCs or T cells enriched from blood (not recorded which). This receptor was taken from a woman aged 40 to 50 with acute COVID-19. The chain carries TRBV13 and TRBJ2-1; 8 bases match TRBD2. The CDR3 is CASSPETGGYGNEQFF. DNA for the CDR3: TGTGCCAGCAGCCCCGAAACGGGGGGGTACGGCAATGAGCAGTTCTTC.